Reported below is one T cell receptor (beta chain). The data are from a study of blood T cell repertoires in COVID-19. TCRdb's copy holds only in-frame clones and misses some; the assay was immunoSEQ multiplex PCR. The data hold just under 60,000 clones, with 60% to 80% observed a single time. Germline CDR1 MDHEN, CDR2 SYDVKM. The V end was cut by 4 bases, the J end by 1 base, with 10 bases between. The CDR3 spans 14 residues. V gene TRBV28 combines with J gene TRBJ1-1; TRBD1 might be the D (6 bases). Source material: peripheral blood. The clonotype was recovered from an elderly man with acute or convalescent COVID-19. This chain's CDR3 is CASSSWGQNTEAFF. The CDR3 coding sequence is TGTGCCAGCAGTTCCTGGGGACAGAACACTGAAGCTTTCTTT.